This T cell receptor (beta chain) appears in the sequencing data of a study of blood T cell repertoires in COVID-19. The V gene lost 5 bases and the J gene lost 2 bases, with 12 bases spanning the gap. This CDR3 has 13 amino acids. Germline CDR1 SQVTM, CDR2 ANQGSEA. Clones were sequenced by immunoSEQ multiplex PCR, and TCRdb holds only the in-frame ones, with some missing. The data show approximately 270,000 clones, approximately 88% seen once. The chain couples TRBV29-1 to TRBJ1-2, with D uncertain. The clonotype originates from a man between 45 and 60 years old with acute or convalescent COVID-19. The specimen sequenced was peripheral blood. The CDR3 sequence is CSVLDGLNYGYTF. The CDR3 DNA reads as TGCAGCGTTCTGGACGGACTAAACTATGGCTACACCTTC.